This T cell receptor (beta chain) was documented in a study of tumor-infiltrating lymphocytes in primary liver carcinoma. Study-level information: Those enrolled were patients of both sexes, who were aged 30 to 69 years.

CDR3 size: 13 residues. V gave up 5 bases and J gave up 2 bases, with 10 bases separating them. Germline lookup yields CDR1 MNHEY and CDR2 SVGAGI. The template, about 550 ng total RNA, yielded TCR beta cDNA made with a constant-region primer. Libraries for TCR beta were built through three nested multiplex PCR rounds, which together made up a slightly modified ARM-PCR procedure. TRBV1-TRBV30 forward and Cbeta reverse primers drove the first two roughly 11-cycle rounds. TCRdb passed the multiplex PCR reads through MiXCR, listing each CDR3 protein once. The sample yields about 350,000 distinct CDR3 sequences, around 60% seen once. The source of the blood RNA was unsorted whole blood, and germline DNA was extracted as well. Study outcomes and limitations: Since the samples were bulk and unsorted, the CD4+ and CD8+ repertoires were not compared. Overlap between tumor regions exceeded overlap of tumor with adjacent tissue or blood.

The sample holds many counts of this clonotype. Its antigen is currently unknown. The chain uses TRBV6-5 and TRBJ2-7; TRBD1 might be the D (6 bases). Sample: peripheral blood. The clonotype originates from a middle-aged man with primary liver carcinoma and hepatitis B virus infection. CDR3 nucleotide sequence: TGTGCCAGCAGTAAGGGGGAACCCTACGAGCAGTACTTC. Translated, it gives CASSKGEPYEQYF.